The 14 T cell receptor beta chains below all came from one sample that was sequenced in a study of blood T cell repertoires in COVID-19. Clones were sequenced by immunoSEQ multiplex PCR, and TCRdb holds only the in-frame ones, with some missing. Found here are about 170,000 clones, roughly four fifths of them singletons; the top ten hold more than 10%. Specimen: PBMCs or T cells enriched from blood (not recorded which). All receptors come from a man aged 50 to 59 who had recovered from COVID-19.

V and J are TRBV7-9 and TRBJ1-2; D may be TRBD1 (5 bases). Looked up from germline, CDR1 is SEHNR and CDR2 is FQNEAQ (reference sequence). The CDR3 is 11 amino acids. The V gene lost 11 bases and the J gene lost 4 bases, with 11 bases spanning the gap. The CDR3 protein is CADPGGYGYTF. The CDR3 DNA is TGTGCCGACCCGGGGGGCTATGGCTACACCTTC. The variable domain in full, completed from reference TRBV7-9 and TRBJ1-2, reads DTGVSQNPRHKITKRGQNVTFRCDPISEHNRLYWYRQTLGQGPEFLTYFQNEAQLEKSRLLSDRFSAERPKGSFSTLEIQRTEQGDSAMYLCADPGGYGYTFGSGTRLTVV.

CDR3 loop: CASSLDWNSYEQYF. Written as DNA, the CDR3 is TGTGCCAGCAGCCTCGACTGGAACTCCTACGAGCAGTACTTC. The J gene is TRBJ2-7, the V gene TRBV7-8; unclear D gene. Germline V gives CDR1 SGHVS, CDR2 FQNEAQ. V shed 5 bases and J shed 0 bases, with 11 bases lying between them. The CDR3 loop spans 14 amino acids.

The V gene is TRBV11-2, the J gene TRBJ2-2; D call uncertain. Germline V gene data show CDR1 as SGHAT and CDR2 as FQNNGV. This CDR3 contains 16 residues. With 5 bases removed from V and 1 base from J, the gap between germline ends came to 14 bases. CDR3 residues: CASSPPYALNTGELFF. The DNA of the CDR3 is TGTGCCAGCAGCCCCCCCTACGCACTGAACACCGGGGAGCTGTTTTTT.

This clone occurred a few times. This rearrangement joins TRBV30 to TRBJ1-5, with D possibly TRBD1 on 5 matching bases. The CDR3 length is 15 residues. V shed 3 bases and J shed 1 base, with 13 bases lying between them. Germline CDR1 and CDR2: GTSNPN and SVGIG (reference sequence). CDR3 in DNA: TGTGCCTGGAGCGGGGGAATAGGCAGCAATCAGCCCCAGCATTTT. This translates into CAWSGGIGSNQPQHF.

J is TRBJ1-2 and V is TRBV4-2; D call uncertain. Germline CDR1 and CDR2: LGHNA and YNFKEQ. Deletions cut 2 bases from V and 1 base from J, with 14 bases between. The CDR3 covers 16 residues. This CDR3 reads CASSQRRTAFNYGYTF. DNA for the CDR3: TGTGCCAGCAGCCAAAGGAGGACTGCTTTTAACTATGGCTACACCTTC.

The CDR3 loop is CASSSGLRSSGANVLTF. In DNA, the CDR3 is TGTGCCAGCAGCTCGGGACTCCGGAGCTCTGGGGCCAACGTCCTGACTTTC. The J gene is TRBJ2-6, the V gene TRBV7-3; a possible D gene is TRBD2 (6 bases). This CDR3 region has 17 residues. Trimming stripped 4 bases from V and 0 bases from J, with 13 bases between. The germline CDR1 and CDR2 sequences are SGHTA and FQGTGA.

This chain uses TRBV7-9 with TRBJ2-3, with TRBD1 matching 8 bases. The length of the CDR3 is 14 residues. Germline CDR1 is SEHNR and CDR2 is FQNEAQ (reference sequence). Losses at the gene ends were 5 bases for V and 1 base for J; bases not matched to a gene: 2. CDR3 sequence (DNA): TGTGCCAGCAGCCTGACAGGGGGCACAGATACGCAGTATTTT. This encodes CASSLTGGTDTQYF.

DNA of the CDR3: TGTGCCAGCAGTCTATTACAGTTGAACACTGAAGCTTTCTTT. Protein product: CASSLLQLNTEAFF. The chain combines TRBV6-5 with TRBJ1-1; D gene ambiguous. CDR1 and CDR2 (germline): MNHEY, SVGAGI. The CDR3 extends over 14 amino acids. V was trimmed by 5 bases and J by 0 bases, leaving 10 bases between them.

This clone was found once. The J gene is TRBJ2-1, the V gene TRBV6-4; TRBD1 aligns across 10 bases. This CDR3 region has 17 residues. The germline V gene has CDR1 MRHNA and CDR2 SNTAGT. The V gene end was trimmed by 3 bases and the J gene end by 8 bases; junction bases not matched to a gene: 13. The CDR3 loop is CASSDRGGQGVWDEQFF. CDR3 nucleotides: TGTGCCAGCAGTGATCGAGGTGGACAGGGGGTTTGGGATGAGCAGTTCTTC.

The chain recombines TRBV5-6 with TRBJ1-5, with a weak D call TRBD1 (5 bases). The V gene's germline CDR1 is SGHDT and CDR2 YYEEEE. The CDR3 has 15 amino acids. V lost 6 bases, J lost 3 bases, and 16 bases lay in between. CDR3 protein: CASTLGGRDNQPQHF. The CDR3 DNA follows: TGTGCCAGCACCCTCGGGGGGAGGGACAATCAGCCCCAGCATTTT.

V is TRBV3-1 (or the pseudogene TRBV3-2) and J is TRBJ2-3; 9 nucleotides match TRBD2. CDR1 is LGHDT and CDR2 is YNNKEL in the germline V gene (reference sequence). This CDR3 is 15 amino acids long. Losses at the gene ends were 6 bases for V and 0 bases for J; bases not matched to a gene: 4. CDR3 nucleotides: TGTGCCAGCAGGGCTAGCGGGGTAAGCACAGATACGCAGTATTTT. It specifies CASRASGVSTDTQYF.

This clone has a handful of counts. The V gene is TRBV9, the J gene TRBJ1-1; tentatively, D is TRBD1 (5 bases). The CDR3 loop spans 15 amino acids. V was trimmed by 3 bases and J by 7 bases, leaving 19 bases between them. Germline lookup yields CDR1 SGDLS and CDR2 YYNGEE. The CDR3 here is CASSAGGFKGREAFF. CDR3 in DNA: TGTGCCAGCAGCGCCGGGGGGTTCAAGGGCCGTGAAGCTTTCTTT.

This clone was seen a single time. The CDR3 nucleotides are TGTGCCAGTACCCTCGGCCGAAGGACAGGGGATCTTGCTGAAGCTTTCTTT. It yields the protein CASTLGRRTGDLAEAFF. This chain uses TRBV19 with TRBJ1-1; 9 nucleotides align to TRBD1. The J segment lost 6 bases and the V segment lost 7 bases, leaving 18 bases of the junction unmatched. In germline, CDR1 is LNHDA, CDR2 SQIVND (reference sequence). The CDR3 totals 17 residues.

V and J are TRBV10-3 and TRBJ1-1; D remains unclear. Germline loops: CDR1 ENHRY, CDR2 SYGVKD. Trimming removed 0 bases from V and 1 base from J, with 3 bases in between. This CDR3 comprises 13 residues. The CDR3, as DNA: TGTGCCATCAGTGAGTCGAGGAACACTGAAGCTTTCTTT. Translation gives CAISESRNTEAFF.